This T cell receptor (beta chain) stems from a study of T cell responses to AZD1222 COVID-19 vaccine. This clone has only one observation. Its target is not known. Second-dose schedules of about 4 or about 12 weeks were combined. Whole-study findings and limits: Spike as a whole was targeted by vaccine-associated CD4 TCRs, dominant at 160-218 and 743-854. There were mostly white British donors and more females than males, and clonal diversity was possibly underestimated. Repertoire sampling happened only post peak T cell response.

TCRdb keeps only in-frame clones here, not all; method: immunoSEQ multiplex PCR. Among 150,000 to 200,000 clones listed, approximately 94% were seen once. J lost 8 bases, V lost 6 bases, and 15 bases had no gene match. The CDR3 consists of 14 residues. Germline V gives CDR1 GTSNPN, CDR2 SVGIG (reference sequence). V is TRBV30 and J is TRBJ1-2, with 7 positions matching TRBD1. This clonotype was obtained from an adult who received the AZD1222 COVID-19 vaccine. This specimen was peripheral blood, taken 28 days after the second AZD1222 dose. CDR3 amino acids: CACRRTRGLGGYTF. Written as DNA, the CDR3 is TGTGCCTGCCGGCGGACTAGGGGGCTGGGCGGCTACACCTTC.